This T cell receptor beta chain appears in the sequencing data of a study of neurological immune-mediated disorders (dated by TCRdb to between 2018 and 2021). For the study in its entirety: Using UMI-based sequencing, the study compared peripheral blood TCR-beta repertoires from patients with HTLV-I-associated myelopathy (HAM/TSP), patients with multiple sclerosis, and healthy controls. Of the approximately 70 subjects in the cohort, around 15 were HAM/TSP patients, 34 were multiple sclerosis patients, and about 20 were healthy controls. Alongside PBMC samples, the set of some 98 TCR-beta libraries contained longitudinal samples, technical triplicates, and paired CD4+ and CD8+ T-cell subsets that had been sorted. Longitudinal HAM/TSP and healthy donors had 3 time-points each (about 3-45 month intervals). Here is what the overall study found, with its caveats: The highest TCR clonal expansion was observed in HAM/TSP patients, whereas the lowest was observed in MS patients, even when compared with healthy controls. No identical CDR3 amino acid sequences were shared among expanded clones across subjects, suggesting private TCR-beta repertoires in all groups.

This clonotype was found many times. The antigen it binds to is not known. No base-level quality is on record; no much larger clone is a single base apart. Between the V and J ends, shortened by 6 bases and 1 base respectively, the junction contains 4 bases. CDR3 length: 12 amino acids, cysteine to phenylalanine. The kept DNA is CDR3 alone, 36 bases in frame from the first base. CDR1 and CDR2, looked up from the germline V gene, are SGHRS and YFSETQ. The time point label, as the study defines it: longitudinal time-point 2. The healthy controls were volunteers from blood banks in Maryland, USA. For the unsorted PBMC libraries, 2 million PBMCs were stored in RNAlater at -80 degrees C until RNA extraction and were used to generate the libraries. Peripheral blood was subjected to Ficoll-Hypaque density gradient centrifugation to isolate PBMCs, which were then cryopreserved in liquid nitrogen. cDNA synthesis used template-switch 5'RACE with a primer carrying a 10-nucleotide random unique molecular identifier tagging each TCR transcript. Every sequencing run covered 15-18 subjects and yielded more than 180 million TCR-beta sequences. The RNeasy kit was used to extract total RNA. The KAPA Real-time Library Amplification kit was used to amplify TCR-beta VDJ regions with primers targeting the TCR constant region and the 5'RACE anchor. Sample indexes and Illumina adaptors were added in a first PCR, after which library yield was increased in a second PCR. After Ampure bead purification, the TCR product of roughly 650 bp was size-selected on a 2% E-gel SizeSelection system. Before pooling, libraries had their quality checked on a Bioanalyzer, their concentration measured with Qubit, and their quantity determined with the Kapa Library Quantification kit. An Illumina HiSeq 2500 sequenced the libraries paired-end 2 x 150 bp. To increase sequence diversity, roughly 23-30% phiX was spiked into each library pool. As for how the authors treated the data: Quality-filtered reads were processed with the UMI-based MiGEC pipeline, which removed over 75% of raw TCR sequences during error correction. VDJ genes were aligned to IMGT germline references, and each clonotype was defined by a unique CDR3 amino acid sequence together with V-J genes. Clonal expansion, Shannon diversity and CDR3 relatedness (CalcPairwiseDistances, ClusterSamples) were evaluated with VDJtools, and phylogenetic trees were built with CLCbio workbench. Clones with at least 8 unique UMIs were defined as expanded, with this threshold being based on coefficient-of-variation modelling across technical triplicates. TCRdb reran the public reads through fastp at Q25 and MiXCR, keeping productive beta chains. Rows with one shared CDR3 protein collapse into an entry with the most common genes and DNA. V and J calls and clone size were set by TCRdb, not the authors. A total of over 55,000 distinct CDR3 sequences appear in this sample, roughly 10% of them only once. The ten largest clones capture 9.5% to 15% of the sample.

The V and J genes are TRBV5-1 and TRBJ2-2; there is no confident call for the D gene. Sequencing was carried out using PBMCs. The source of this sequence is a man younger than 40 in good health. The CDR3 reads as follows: CASIRNTGELFF. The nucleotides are TGCGCCAGCATACGGAACACCGGGGAGCTGTTTTTT.